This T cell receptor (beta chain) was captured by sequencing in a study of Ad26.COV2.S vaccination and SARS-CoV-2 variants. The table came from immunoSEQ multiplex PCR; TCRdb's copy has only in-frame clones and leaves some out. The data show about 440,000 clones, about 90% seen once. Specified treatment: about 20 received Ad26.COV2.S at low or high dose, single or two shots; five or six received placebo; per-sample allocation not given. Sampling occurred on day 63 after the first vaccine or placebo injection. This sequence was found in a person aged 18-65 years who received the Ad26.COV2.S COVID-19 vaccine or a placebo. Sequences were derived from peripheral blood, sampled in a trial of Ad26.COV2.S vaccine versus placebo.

CDR3 nucleotide sequence: TGTGCCAGCAGCTCAGACTCGGGGGGGACCCAGTACTTC. This sequence encodes CASSSDSGGTQYF. The chain uses TRBV7-3 and TRBJ2-5; 7 bases match TRBD2. Germline values: CDR1 SGHTA, CDR2 FQGTGA. The J segment lost 7 bases and the V segment lost 4 bases, leaving 6 bases of the junction unmatched. This CDR3 region has 13 residues.